This entry describes one TCR beta chain. The entry originates in a study of blood T cell repertoires in COVID-19. V was clipped by 1 base and J by 1 base; unmatched bases: 1. CDR1 SGHVS and CDR2 FNYEAQ come from the germline V gene. The CDR3 extends over 16 amino acids. The data were produced by immunoSEQ multiplex PCR, yet TCRdb's version contains in-frame clones alone and is incomplete. The sample records 200,000 to 250,000 clones, roughly four fifths being singletons. The gene calls are TRBV7-6 and TRBJ2-2; 9 bases align to TRBD2. This sequence was found in a man aged 40-50 years who had recovered from COVID-19. The sequenced material came from PBMCs or T cells enriched from blood (not recorded which). For the CDR3, the DNA is TGTGCCAGCAGCTTAGGACTAGCGGTGAACACCGGGGAGCTGTTTTTT. Protein sequence: CASSLGLAVNTGELFF.